This TCR beta chain is drawn from a study of T cells in Graves' hyperthyroidism and ophthalmopathy. J was trimmed by 0 bases and V by 2 bases; bases with no gene match: 3. From germline, CDR1 is MDHEN and CDR2 SYDVKM. CDR3 length equals 16 residues. This clonotype was counted many times. Patients aged 18 to 65 had newly diagnosed hyperthyroidism lasting under 2 months. Researchers took RNA transcripts and amplified the TCR beta CDR3 regions from them. The TCR CDR3 first-round RT-PCR relied on the HTBI primer set. Each CDR3 protein is one row after TCRdb ran MiXCR on the multiplex PCR reads. The sample holds around 600,000 distinct CDR3 sequences, more than 15% seen once.

The chain carries TRBV28 and TRBJ2-2; TRBD1 matches at 7 bases. This clonotype was sampled from a woman in her twenties or thirties with Graves' hyperthyroidism. The sequenced sample consisted of blood. CDR3 loop: CASSLRDSSNTGELFF. The CDR3 nucleotides read TGTGCCAGCAGTTTAAGGGACAGCTCGAACACCGGGGAGCTGTTTTTT.